Sequencing of this T cell receptor (beta chain) was carried out in a study of graft-versus-host responses after intestinal transplantation. Across the study: Every recipient underwent anti-thymocyte globulin induction, then tacrolimus and steroids for 2 to 3 years. Regarding the study as a whole: There were GvH clones found in recipient marrow, and some of them appeared first in ileum or blood.

This clone has a handful of counts. The antigen remains undetermined. Germline lookup yields CDR1 SGHAT and CDR2 FQNNGV. The junction had 11 bases not matched to a gene; V was cut back by 3 bases and J by 4 bases. The CDR3 extends over 16 amino acids. Generated by immunoSEQ multiplex PCR, the TCRdb table keeps only in-frame clones and is missing some. The table records 100,000 or so clones, 90% to 95% of them present only once. The sequence was collected from a human donor who received an intestinal transplant. The chain is built from TRBV11-2 and TRBJ2-7; TRBD2 matches 8 bases. The starting material was unstimulated CD4+ T cells sorted from spleen or lymph node cells, obtained before intestinal transplant. The CDR3 bases are TGTGCCAGCAGCTTCCGGACTAGCCGGGCCGGGTACGAGCAGTACTTC. Translating gives CASSFRTSRAGYEQYF.